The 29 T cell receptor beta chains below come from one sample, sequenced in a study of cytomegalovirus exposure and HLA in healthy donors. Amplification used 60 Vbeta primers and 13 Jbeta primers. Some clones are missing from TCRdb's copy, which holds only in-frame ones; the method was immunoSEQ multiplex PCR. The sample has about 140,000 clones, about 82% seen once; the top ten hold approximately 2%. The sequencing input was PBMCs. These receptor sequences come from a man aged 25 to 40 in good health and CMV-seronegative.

CDR3 sequence reads: CASSYPQEGAITDTQYF. The CDR3 DNA is TGCGCCAGCAGTTACCCCCAGGAGGGGGCGATCACAGATACGCAGTATTTT. This chain links TRBV10-2 with TRBJ2-3; D perhaps matches TRBD1 (7 bases). The CDR3 spans 17 residues. Germline CDR1 and CDR2: WSHSY and SAAADI. Trimming took 5 bases from V and 2 from J, leaving 20 bases between them.

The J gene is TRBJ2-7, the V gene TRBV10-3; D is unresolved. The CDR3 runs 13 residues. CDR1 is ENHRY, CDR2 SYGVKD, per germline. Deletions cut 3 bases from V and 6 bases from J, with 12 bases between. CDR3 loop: CAISEANSGEQYF. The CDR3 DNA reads TGTGCCATCAGTGAAGCGAATAGTGGCGAGCAGTACTTC.

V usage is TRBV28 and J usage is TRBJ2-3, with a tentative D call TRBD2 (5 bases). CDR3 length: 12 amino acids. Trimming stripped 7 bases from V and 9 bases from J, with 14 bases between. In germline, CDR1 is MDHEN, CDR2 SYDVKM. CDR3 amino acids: CASTATRRTQYF. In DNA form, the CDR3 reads TGTGCCAGCACTGCCACGAGGAGGACGCAGTATTTT.

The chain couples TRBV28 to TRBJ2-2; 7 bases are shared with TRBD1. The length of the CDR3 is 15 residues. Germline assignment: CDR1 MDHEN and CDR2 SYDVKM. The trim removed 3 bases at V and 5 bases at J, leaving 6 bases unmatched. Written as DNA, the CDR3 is TGTGCCAGCAGTTTGTGGGACAGCCTTACCGGGGAGCTGTTTTTT. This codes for CASSLWDSLTGELFF.

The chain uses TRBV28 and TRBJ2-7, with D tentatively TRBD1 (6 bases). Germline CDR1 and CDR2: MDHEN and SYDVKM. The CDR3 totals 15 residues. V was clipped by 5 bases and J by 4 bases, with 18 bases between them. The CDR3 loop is CASSPGDTLMYEQYF. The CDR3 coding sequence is TGTGCCAGCAGTCCAGGGGACACTTTAATGTACGAGCAGTACTTC.

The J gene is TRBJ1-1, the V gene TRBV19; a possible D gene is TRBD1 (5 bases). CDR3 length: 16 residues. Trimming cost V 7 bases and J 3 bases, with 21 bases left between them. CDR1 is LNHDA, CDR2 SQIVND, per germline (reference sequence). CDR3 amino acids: CASTIREGRADTEAFF. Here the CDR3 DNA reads TGTGCCAGTACCATCAGAGAAGGCAGGGCAGACACTGAAGCTTTCTTT.

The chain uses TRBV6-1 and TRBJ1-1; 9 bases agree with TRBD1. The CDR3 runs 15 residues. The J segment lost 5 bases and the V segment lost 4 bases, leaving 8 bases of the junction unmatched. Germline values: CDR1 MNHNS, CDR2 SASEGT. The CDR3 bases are TGTGCCAGCAGTGGCCCAAACAGGGGGCAAACTGAAGCTTTCTTT. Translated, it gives CASSGPNRGQTEAFF.

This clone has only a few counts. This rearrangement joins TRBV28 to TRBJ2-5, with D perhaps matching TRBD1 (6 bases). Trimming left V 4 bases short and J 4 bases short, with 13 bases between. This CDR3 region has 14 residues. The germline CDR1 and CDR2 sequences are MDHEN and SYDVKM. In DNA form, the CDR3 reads TGTGCCAGCAGTTGGGGGCAGGGACGAGAGACCCAGTACTTC. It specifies CASSWGQGRETQYF.

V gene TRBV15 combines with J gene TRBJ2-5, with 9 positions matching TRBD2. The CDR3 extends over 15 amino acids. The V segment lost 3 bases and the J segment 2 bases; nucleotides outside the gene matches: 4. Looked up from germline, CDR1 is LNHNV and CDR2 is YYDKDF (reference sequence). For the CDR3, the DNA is TGTGCCACCAGCAGCTGGCGGGGGGGACAAGAGACCCAGTACTTC. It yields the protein CATSSWRGGQETQYF. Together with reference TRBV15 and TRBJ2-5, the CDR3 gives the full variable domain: DAMVIQNPRYQVTQFGKPVTLSCSQTLNHNVMYWYQQKSSQAPKLLFHYYDKDFNNEADTPDNFQSRRPNTSFCFLDIRSPGLGDTAMYLCATSSWRGGQETQYFGPGTRLLVL.

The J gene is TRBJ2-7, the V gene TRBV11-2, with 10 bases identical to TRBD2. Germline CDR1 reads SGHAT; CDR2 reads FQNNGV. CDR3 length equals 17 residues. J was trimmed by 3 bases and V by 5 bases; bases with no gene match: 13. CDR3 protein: CASSETFASGGFYEQYF. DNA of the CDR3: TGTGCCAGCAGCGAAACATTCGCTAGCGGGGGATTCTACGAGCAGTACTTC.

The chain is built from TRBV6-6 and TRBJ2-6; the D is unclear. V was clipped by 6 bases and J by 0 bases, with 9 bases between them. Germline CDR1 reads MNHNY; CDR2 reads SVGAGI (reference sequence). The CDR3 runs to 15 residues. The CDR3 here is CASSVPSSGANVLTF. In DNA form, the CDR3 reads TGTGCCAGCAGCGTTCCCAGCTCTGGGGCCAACGTCCTGACTTTC.

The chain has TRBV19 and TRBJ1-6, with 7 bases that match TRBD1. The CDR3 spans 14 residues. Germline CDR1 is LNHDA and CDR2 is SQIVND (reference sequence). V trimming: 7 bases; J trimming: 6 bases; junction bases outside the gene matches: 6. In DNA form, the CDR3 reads TGTGCCAGTACTCCGGACAGGAGTAATTCACCCCTCCACTTT. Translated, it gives CASTPDRSNSPLHF.

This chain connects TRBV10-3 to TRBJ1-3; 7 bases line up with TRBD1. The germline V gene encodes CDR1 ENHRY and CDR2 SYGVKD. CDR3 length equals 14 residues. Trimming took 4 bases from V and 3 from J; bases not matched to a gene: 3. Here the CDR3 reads CAISGDSGGNTIYF. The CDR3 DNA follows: TGTGCCATCAGTGGGGACAGTGGTGGAAACACCATATATTTT.

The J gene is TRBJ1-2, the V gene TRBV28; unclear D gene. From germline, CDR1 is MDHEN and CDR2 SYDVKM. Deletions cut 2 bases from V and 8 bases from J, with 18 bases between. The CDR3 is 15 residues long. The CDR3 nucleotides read TGTGCCAGCAGTTTACTAACTTCGGAGGGTATGGGCTACACCTTC. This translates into CASSLLTSEGMGYTF.

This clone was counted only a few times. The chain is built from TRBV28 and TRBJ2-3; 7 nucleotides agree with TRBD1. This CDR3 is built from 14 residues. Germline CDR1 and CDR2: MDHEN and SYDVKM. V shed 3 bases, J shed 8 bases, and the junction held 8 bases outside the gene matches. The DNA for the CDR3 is TGTGCCAGCAGTTTGCCCGGTGCAGGGGGTACGCAGTATTTT. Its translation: CASSLPGAGGTQYF.

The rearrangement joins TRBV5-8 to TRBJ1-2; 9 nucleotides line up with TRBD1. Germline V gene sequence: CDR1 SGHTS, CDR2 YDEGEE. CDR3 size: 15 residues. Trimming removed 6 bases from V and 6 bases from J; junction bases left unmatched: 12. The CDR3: CASIRRGTGKDGYTF. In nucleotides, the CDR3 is TGTGCCAGCATCCGTAGAGGGACAGGGAAGGATGGCTACACCTTC. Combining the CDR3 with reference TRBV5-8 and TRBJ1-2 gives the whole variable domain EAGVTQSPTHLIKTRGQQATLRCSPISGHTSVYWYQQALGLGLQFLLWYDEGEERNRGNFPPRFSGRQFPNYSSELNVNALELEDSALYLCASIRRGTGKDGYTFGSGTRLTVV.

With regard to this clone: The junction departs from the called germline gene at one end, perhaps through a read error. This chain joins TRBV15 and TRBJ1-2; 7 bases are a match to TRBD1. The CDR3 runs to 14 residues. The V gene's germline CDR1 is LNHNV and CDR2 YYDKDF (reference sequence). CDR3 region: CATSRDEGAGPLAF. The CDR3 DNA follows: TGTGCCACCAGCAGAGATGAGGGGGCAGGTCCTCTCGCCTTC. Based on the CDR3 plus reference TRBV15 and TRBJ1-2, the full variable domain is DAMVIQNPRYQVTQFGKPVTLSCSQTLNHNVMYWYQQKSSQAPKLLFHYYDKDFNNEADTPDNFQSRRPNTSFCFLDIRSPGLGDTAMYLCATSRDEGAGPLAFGSGTRLTVV.

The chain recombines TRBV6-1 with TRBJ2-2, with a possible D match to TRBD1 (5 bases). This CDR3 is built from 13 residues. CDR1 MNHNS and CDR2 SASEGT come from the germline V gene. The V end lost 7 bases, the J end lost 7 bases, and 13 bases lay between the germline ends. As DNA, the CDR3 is TGTGCCAGCATCATCAACAGGCTCGGGGAGCTGTTTTTT. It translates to CASIINRLGELFF.

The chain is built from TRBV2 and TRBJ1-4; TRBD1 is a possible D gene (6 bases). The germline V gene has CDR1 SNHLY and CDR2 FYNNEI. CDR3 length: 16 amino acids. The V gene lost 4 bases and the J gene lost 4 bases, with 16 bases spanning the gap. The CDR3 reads CASSANRAPYNEKLFF. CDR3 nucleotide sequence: TGTGCCAGCAGTGCAAACAGGGCGCCGTATAATGAAAAACTGTTTTTT. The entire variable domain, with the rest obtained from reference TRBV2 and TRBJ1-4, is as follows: EPEVTQTPSHQVTQMGQEVILRCVPISNHLYFYWYRQILGQKVEFLVSFYNNEISEKSEIFDDQFSVERPDGSNFTLKIRSTKLEDSAMYFCASSANRAPYNEKLFFGSGTQLSVL.

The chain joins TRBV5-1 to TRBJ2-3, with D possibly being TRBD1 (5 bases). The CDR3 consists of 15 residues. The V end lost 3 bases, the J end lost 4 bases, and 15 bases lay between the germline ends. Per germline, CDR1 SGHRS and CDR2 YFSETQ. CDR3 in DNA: TGCGCCAGCAGCTATTTAGGGGATTTAGCAGATACGCAGTATTTT. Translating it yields CASSYLGDLADTQYF.

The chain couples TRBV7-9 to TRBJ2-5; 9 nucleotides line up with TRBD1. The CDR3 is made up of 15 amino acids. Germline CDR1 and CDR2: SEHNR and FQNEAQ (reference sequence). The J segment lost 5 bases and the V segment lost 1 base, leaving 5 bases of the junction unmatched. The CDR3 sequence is CASSLGTGVSETQYF. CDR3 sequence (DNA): TGTGCCAGCAGCTTAGGGACAGGGGTTTCGGAGACCCAGTACTTC.

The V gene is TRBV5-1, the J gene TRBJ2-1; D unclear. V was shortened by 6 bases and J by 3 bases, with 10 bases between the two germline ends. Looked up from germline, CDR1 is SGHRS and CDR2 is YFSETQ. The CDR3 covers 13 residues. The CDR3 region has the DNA TGCGCCAGCAACCCTACTGACTACAATGAGCAGTTCTTC. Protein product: CASNPTDYNEQFF.

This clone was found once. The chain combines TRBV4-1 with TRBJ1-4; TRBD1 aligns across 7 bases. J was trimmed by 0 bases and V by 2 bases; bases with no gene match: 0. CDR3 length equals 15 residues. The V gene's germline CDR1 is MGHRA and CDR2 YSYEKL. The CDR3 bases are TGCGCCAGCAGCCAACAGGGGGCAACTAATGAAAAACTGTTTTTT. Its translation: CASSQQGATNEKLFF.

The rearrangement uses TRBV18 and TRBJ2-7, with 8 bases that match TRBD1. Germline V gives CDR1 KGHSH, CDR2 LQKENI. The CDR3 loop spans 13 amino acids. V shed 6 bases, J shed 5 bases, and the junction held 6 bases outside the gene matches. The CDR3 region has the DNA TGTGCCAGCTCCCCGGGACAGGCAGACGAGCAGTACTTC. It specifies CASSPGQADEQYF.

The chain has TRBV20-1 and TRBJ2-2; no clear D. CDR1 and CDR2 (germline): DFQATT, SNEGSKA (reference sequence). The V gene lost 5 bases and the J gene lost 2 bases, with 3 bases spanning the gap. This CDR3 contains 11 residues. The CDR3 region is CSAPNTGELFF. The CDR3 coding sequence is TGCAGTGCTCCTAACACCGGGGAGCTGTTTTTT.

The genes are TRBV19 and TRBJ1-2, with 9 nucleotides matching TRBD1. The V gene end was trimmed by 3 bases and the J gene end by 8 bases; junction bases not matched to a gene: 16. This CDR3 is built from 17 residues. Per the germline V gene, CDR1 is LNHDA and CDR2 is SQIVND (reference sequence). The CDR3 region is CASSIGPPGQGMGGYTF. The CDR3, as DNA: TGTGCCAGTAGTATTGGGCCCCCCGGACAGGGGATGGGAGGCTACACCTTC.

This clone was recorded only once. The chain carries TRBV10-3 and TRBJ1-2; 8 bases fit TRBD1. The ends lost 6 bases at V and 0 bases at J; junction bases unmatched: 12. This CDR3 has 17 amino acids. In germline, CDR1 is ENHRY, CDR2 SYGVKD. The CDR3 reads CAISKTGDEPSNYGYTF. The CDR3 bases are TGTGCCATCAGCAAGACAGGGGACGAGCCCTCTAACTATGGCTACACCTTC.

The CDR3 nucleotides are TGTGCCAGCAGTCAACAGGGGGCGCAGACCTACGAGCAGTACTTC. This translates into CASSQQGAQTYEQYF. The chain is built from TRBV6-1 and TRBJ2-7; the match to TRBD1 covers 9 bases. The germline CDR1 and CDR2 sequences are MNHNS and SASEGT. This CDR3 spans 15 amino acids. V dropped 5 bases and J dropped 2; count of bases not matched to a gene: 7.

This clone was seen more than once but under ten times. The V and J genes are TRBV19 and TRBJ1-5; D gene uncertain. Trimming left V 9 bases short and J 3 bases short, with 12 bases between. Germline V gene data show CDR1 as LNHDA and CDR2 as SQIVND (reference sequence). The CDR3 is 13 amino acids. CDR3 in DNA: TGTGCCAGCTCAGACAAGTACAATCAGCCCCAGCATTTT. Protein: CASSDKYNQPQHF.